The 7 T cell receptor beta chains below were found in one sample sequenced in a study of cytomegalovirus exposure and HLA in healthy donors. The PCR employed 60 Vbeta primers together with 13 Jbeta primers. Only in-frame clones appear in the TCRdb table, and some are missing; sequencing was by immunoSEQ multiplex PCR. The sample shows some 140,000 clones, approximately 83% of them seen only once. The sequencing sample was made of PBMCs. These receptors came from a man aged 40-50 years in good health and CMV-seronegative.

The J gene is TRBJ2-3, the V gene TRBV7-2; 7 bases fit TRBD1. Looked up from germline, CDR1 is SGHTA and CDR2 is FQGNSA. The length of the CDR3 is 15 residues. V gave up 5 bases and J gave up 10 bases; unmatched junction bases: 15. CDR3 nucleotides: TGTGCCAGCAGCCTACACCGGGACAGCATGGTCTCGCAGTATTTT. Translation gives CASSLHRDSMVSQYF. Supplemented by reference TRBV7-2 and TRBJ2-3, the full variable domain reads GAGVSQSPSNKVTEKGKDVELRCDPISGHTALYWYRQSLGQGLEFLIYFQGNSAPDKSGLPSDRFSAERTGGSVSTLTIQRTQQEDSAVYLCASSLHRDSMVSQYFGPGTRLTVL.

This chain links TRBV30 with TRBJ1-2; D is possibly TRBD1 (5 bases). The germline V gene has CDR1 GTSNPN and CDR2 SVGIG (reference sequence). The CDR3 is 11 residues long. Trimming took off 2 bases at V and 5 bases at J, with 6 bases between the two ends. CDR3 residues: CAWSPGYGYTF. As DNA, the CDR3 is TGTGCCTGGAGTCCAGGGTATGGCTACACCTTC.

This sequence joins TRBV28 and TRBJ1-1, with D hard to call. Germline V CDR1 and CDR2: MDHEN, SYDVKM. Trimming shortened V by 6 bases and J by 6 bases, and 11 bases separated the two germline ends. This CDR3 is 12 amino acids long. CDR3 residues: CASRGPKAEAFF. In DNA, the CDR3 is TGTGCCAGCAGGGGCCCGAAGGCTGAAGCTTTCTTT.

This chain connects TRBV11-3 to TRBJ1-6, with D possibly matching TRBD1 (5 bases). The CDR3 has 14 amino acids. The germline gives CDR1 SGHNT, CDR2 YENEEA. Trimming left V 6 bases short and J 7 bases short, with 13 bases between. CDR3 region: CASSRQLPNSPLHF. CDR3 coding DNA: TGTGCCAGCAGTCGACAGCTACCAAATTCACCCCTCCACTTT.

The chain uses TRBV5-6 and TRBJ2-1; 9 bases match TRBD2. The CDR3 is 14 amino acids. With 0 bases clipped from V and 8 bases from J, the junction kept 3 bases outside the gene matches. Germline CDR1 reads SGHDT; CDR2 reads YYEEEE. CDR3 sequence (DNA): TGTGCCAGCAGCTTGGGCGGGAGGGGCGATGAGCAGTTCTTC. The encoded protein is CASSLGGRGDEQFF.

This clone occurred once. This rearrangement joins TRBV2 to TRBJ1-5, with TRBD1 as a possible D gene (5 bases). The germline V gene has CDR1 SNHLY and CDR2 FYNNEI. This CDR3 spans 14 amino acids. V lost 2 bases and J lost 11, with 16 bases in between. CDR3 in DNA: TGTGCCAGCAGTGAATTCAGGGAGGGCGGTTCCCAGCATTTT. Its translation: CASSEFREGGSQHF.

The CDR3 DNA follows: TGTGCCAGCAGCTTAGATCGGGGAGGGAACTACAATGAGCAGTTCTTC. Protein sequence: CASSLDRGGNYNEQFF. This rearrangement joins TRBV11-2 to TRBJ2-1; 7 bases match TRBD2. The CDR3 runs 16 residues. Germline CDR1 reads SGHAT; CDR2 reads FQNNGV. The V gene end was trimmed by 0 bases and the J gene end by 3 bases; junction bases not matched to a gene: 5.